The source of this T cell receptor (beta chain) is a study of control samples from healthy donors and cancer patients. Measured with immunoSEQ multiplex PCR; TCRdb has only the in-frame clones, and not every one. Among roughly 98,000 clones listed, approximately 93% were seen once. The CDR3 spans 14 residues. The V end was cut by 5 bases, the J end by 5 bases, with 15 bases between. Germline values: CDR1 PRHDT, CDR2 FYEKMQ (reference sequence). Sequences were obtained from blood. The rearrangement links TRBV13 to TRBJ1-1; TRBD1 is a possible D gene (6 bases). This clonotype was sampled from a man between 18 and 35 years old in good health. The CDR3 protein is CASSLSQGGTEAFF. CDR3 bases: TGTGCCAGCAGCCTTTCACAGGGAGGTACTGAAGCTTTCTTT.